These T cell receptor beta chains were read from a single sample in a study of blood T cell repertoires in COVID-19. Only in-frame clones appear in the TCRdb table, and some are missing; sequencing was by immunoSEQ multiplex PCR. There are over 50,000 clones in the sample; just over 85% occur only once, and approximately 2.6% lies in the top ten. The sequencing input was peripheral blood. All receptors come from a man aged 80 or over with acute or convalescent COVID-19. Each CDR3 is given with its conserved first and last residue. D genes are given only for firm matches. Only some rows state a clone size, as once, few, many or a class for expanded clones.

14,NA,TRBV7-2,NA,TRBJ2-3,TGTGCTAGTCTTTCTGACAGGTCCACAGATACGCAGTATTTT,CASLSDRSTDTQYF
16,NA,TRBV5-1,NA,TRBJ2-1,TGCGCCAGCAGCTTTGAGGGGGGGCTCCTGGGCAATGAGCAGTTCTTC,CASSFEGGLLGNEQFF
11,NA,TRBV27,NA,TRBJ1-2,TGTGCCAGCAGTCCGGGATATGGCTACACCTTC,CASSPGYGYTF
14,NA,TRBV13,NA,TRBJ1-2,TGTGCCAGCAGCTTAGACCAGGGGACCTATGGCTACACCTTC,CASSLDQGTYGYTF
14,NA,TRBV7-9,TRBD2,TRBJ2-7,TGTGCCAGCAGCACCGGACTAGCGAATTACGAGCAGTACTTC,CASSTGLANYEQYF
16,NA,TRBV6-4,TRBD1,TRBJ1-6,TGTGCCAGCAGTGACTCGAGGACAGGGGCCCGTTCACCCCTCCACTTT,CASSDSRTGARSPLHF
15,NA,TRBV9,NA,TRBJ2-1,TGTGCCAGCAGCGTAGGCGGGGCTGTTCTAAATGAGCAGTTCTTC,CASSVGGAVLNEQFF
17,NA,TRBV18,TRBD2,TRBJ2-5,TGTGCCAGCTCGGGACTAGCGGGGGGAGATTACCAACAGACCCAGTACTTC,CASSGLAGGDYQQTQYF
16,NA,TRBV9,TRBD2,TRBJ2-2,TGTGCCAGCAGCCCGGGGGGGATGGGGTACACCGGGGAGCTGTTTTTT,CASSPGGMGYTGELFF
16,NA,TRBV5-1,TRBD2,TRBJ2-1,TGCGCCAGCAGCTTGACTAGCGGGAGCTCCTACAATGAGCAGTTCTTC,CASSLTSGSSYNEQFF
13,NA,TRBV14,NA,TRBJ2-1,TGTGCCAGCAGCCAATTAGGACTCGGGGAGCAGTTCTTC,CASSQLGLGEQFF
14,NA,TRBV5-1,NA,TRBJ1-3,TGCGCCAGCAGCTTGGCCGTAATGGGAGACACCATATATTTT,CASSLAVMGDTIYF
15,NA,TRBV6-5,NA,TRBJ1-6,TGTGCCAGCAGTTACATACAGAGAGCCAATTCACCCCTCCACTTT,CASSYIQRANSPLHF
16,NA,TRBV5-1,NA,TRBJ2-7,TGCGCCAGCAGCTTGGTTGGAGGGACAGCCTCCTACGAGCAGTACTTC,CASSLVGGTASYEQYF
13,NA,TRBV18,NA,TRBJ2-7,TGTGCCAGCTCACCGGAGGGCATCTACGAGCAGTACTTC,CASSPEGIYEQYF
15,NA,TRBV7-2,NA,TRBJ2-3,TGTGCCAGCAGCTTAAGAGGGGGGGCGACAGATACGCAGTATTTT,CASSLRGGATDTQYF
14,NA,TRBV19,NA,TRBJ1-5,TGTGCCAGTAGTATTCCTAGCCAAATGGAGCCCCAGCATTTT,CASSIPSQMEPQHF
16,NA,TRBV18,NA,TRBJ1-5,TGTGCCAGCTCACCAAGCCCTGGTAGTAGCAATCAGCCCCAGCATTTT,CASSPSPGSSNQPQHF
15,NA,TRBV29-1,TRBD1,TRBJ2-7,TGCAGCGTTGATCATGGACAGGGTCTCTCCTACGAGCAGTACTTC,CSVDHGQGLSYEQYF
16,once,TRBV18,TRBD2,TRBJ2-2,TGTGCCAGCTCACCAAGAAGCGGGGGGACGACCGGGGAGCTGTTTTTT,CASSPRSGGTTGELFF
16,NA,TRBV7-2,TRBD2,TRBJ2-5,TGTGCCAGCAGCTTAGTGGGTAGCGGGGGCCAAGAGACCCAGTACTTC,CASSLVGSGGQETQYF
19,once,TRBV7-6,TRBD1,TRBJ1-4,TGTGCCAGCAGCTTAGGGACAGGGGGAAGCCTGTCAACTAATGAAAAACTGTTTTTT,CASSLGTGGSLSTNEKLFF
15,NA,TRBV4-2,TRBD2,TRBJ2-3,TGTGCCAGCTCCACCGGGGGGGGAGGCACAGATACGCAGTATTTT,CASSTGGGGTDTQYF